This is a list of T cell receptor beta chains from one sample in a study of shared clonotypes between healthy human individuals. Generated by immunoSEQ multiplex PCR, the TCRdb table keeps only in-frame clones and is missing some. The top ten clones hold over 0.12% of a sample with 2,500,000 or so clones, just over 90% of them seen once. The sequenced sample consisted of naive CD4+ T cells sorted from blood. The receptors come from a man aged 18 to 29 in good health. Both conserved end residues are part of each CDR3. A D gene is named only where the DNA matches it firmly. For some rows the clone size is stated as once, few or many, or as a class when expanded; others skip it.

abundance,j_gene,d_gene,v_gene,CDR3nt,CDR3aa
-,TRBJ1-2,-,TRBV27,TGTGCCAGCAGATACACTGCCGGGACAACCTATGGCTACACCTTC,CASRYTAGTTYGYTF
-,TRBJ1-5,TRBD1,TRBV6-5,TGTGCCAGCAGACGGGACAGCGGCAATCAGCCCCAGCATTTT,CASRRDSGNQPQHF
-,TRBJ2-3,-,TRBV9,TGTGCCAGCAGCGTAGCTGCGCGGCCCACAGATACGCAGTATTTT,CASSVAARPTDTQYF
-,TRBJ1-2,-,TRBV28,TGTGCCAGCAGTTCCCCGGAGACAGGAGCTTACAACTATGGCTACACCTTC,CASSSPETGAYNYGYTF
-,TRBJ2-5,TRBD2,TRBV7-2,TGTGCCAGCAGCAGGGGCGGGGCGGGAGGATTGCAGACCCAGTACTTC,CASSRGGAGGLQTQYF
once,TRBJ2-1,TRBD2,TRBV6-6,TGTGCCAGCAGCCTGGGACTAGCGGGGGTTAATGAGCAGTTCTTC,CASSLGLAGVNEQFF
-,TRBJ1-1,-,TRBV7-9,TGTGCCAGCAGCGTGGGACAAGACAGGTCTGAAGCTTTCTTT,CASSVGQDRSEAFF
-,TRBJ2-3,TRBD1,TRBV7-2,TGTGCCAGCAGCTTCGACAGGGGTGGCACAGATACGCAGTATTTT,CASSFDRGGTDTQYF
once,TRBJ2-7,-,TRBV20-1,TGCAGTGCTCACGAGGAGACCGGGCAGTACTTC,CSAHEETGQYF
-,TRBJ2-5,TRBD2,TRBV15,TGTGCCACAAGGGGCCAGGGAGGGAAAAAGACCCAGTACTTC,CATRGQGGKKTQYF
-,TRBJ1-2,-,TRBV28,TGTGCCAGCAGTTCAATCGGGGGCTCCGATGACCTCTATGGCTACACCTTC,CASSSIGGSDDLYGYTF
-,TRBJ1-4,TRBD1,TRBV28,TGTGCCAGCAGAGACAGGGCCCTCGGGGGAGAAAAACTGTTTTTT,CASRDRALGGEKLFF
-,TRBJ1-4,-,TRBV2,TGTGCCAGCAGGGTTTCGTGGGTTGAAAAACTGTTTTTT,CASRVSWVEKLFF
-,TRBJ2-2,TRBD1,TRBV7-2,TGTGCCAGCAGCTTATGGGACAGAAGGAACACCGGGGAGCTGTTTTTT,CASSLWDRRNTGELFF
-,TRBJ1-4,-,TRBV5-1,TGCGCCAGCAGCTTATGGGGAGAAAAACTGTTTTTT,CASSLWGEKLFF
-,TRBJ2-1,-,TRBV10-3,TGTGCCATCAGTGATAATGATTACCCTTTGACGGAGCAGTTCTTC,CAISDNDYPLTEQFF
-,TRBJ1-6,-,TRBV6-5,TGTGCCAGCAGGGACTTGCCTAATTCACCCCTCCACTTT,CASRDLPNSPLHF
-,TRBJ2-3,TRBD1,TRBV11-2,TGTGCCAGCAGCTATCGGGACAGGGGGACAGATACGCAGTATTTT,CASSYRDRGTDTQYF
-,TRBJ1-2,-,TRBV19,TGTGCCAGTAGTATCTCGGGACTGGACAGACAGGATGGCTACACCTTC,CASSISGLDRQDGYTF
-,TRBJ2-7,-,TRBV13,TGTGCCAGCAGCTTAGGGCGCTACGAGCAGTACTTC,CASSLGRYEQYF